The rows below give T cell receptor beta chains drawn from one sample of a study of CD8 T cells in ankylosing spondylitis. One entry per CDR3 protein, called by TCRdb with MiXCR from the 5' RACE reads. The data show around 340,000 distinct CDR3 sequences, roughly 22% seen once. What was sequenced was blood, either unsorted or a sorted T cell fraction (not recorded which). The receptors were gathered from a male donor with ankylosing spondylitis or in good health (not recorded which). CDR3s include the opening cysteine and the closing phenylalanine or tryptophan. The order of the fields is D gene, V gene, J gene, clone size, CDR3 protein, CDR3 DNA. The D gene is left open where the match is weak. Part of the rows lack a size; the others show once, few, many or a class for expanded clones.

D gene: NA
V gene: TRBV20-1
J gene: TRBJ2-7
clone size: NA
CDR3 protein: CSARARASYEQYF
CDR3 DNA: TGCAGTGCTAGAGCCAGGGCTTCCTACGAGCAGTACTTC

D gene: NA
V gene: TRBV9
J gene: TRBJ1-5
clone size: few
CDR3 protein: CASSVGGGGQPQHF
CDR3 DNA: TGTGCCAGCAGCGTAGGCGGGGGGGGTCAGCCCCAGCATTTT

D gene: NA
V gene: TRBV11-2
J gene: TRBJ2-6
clone size: NA
CDR3 protein: CASSQGTGANVLTF
CDR3 DNA: TGTGCCAGCAGCCAGGGTACTGGGGCCAACGTCCTGACTTTC

D gene: TRBD2
V gene: TRBV20-1
J gene: TRBJ2-1
clone size: NA
CDR3 protein: CSAPPRGASYNEQFF
CDR3 DNA: TGCAGTGCCCCACCGCGGGGGGCCTCCTACAATGAGCAGTTCTTC

D gene: NA
V gene: TRBV27
J gene: TRBJ2-3
clone size: NA
CDR3 protein: CASSLNDITASTDTQYF
CDR3 DNA: TGTGCCAGCAGTCTAAATGACATTACCGCTAGCACAGATACGCAGTATTTT

D gene: NA
V gene: TRBV6-5
J gene: TRBJ2-1
clone size: few
CDR3 protein: CASSYSVRGGDNEQFF
CDR3 DNA: TGTGCCAGCAGTTACTCGGTCCGCGGAGGGGACAATGAGCAGTTCTTC

D gene: TRBD2
V gene: TRBV9
J gene: TRBJ2-3
clone size: few
CDR3 protein: CASSHGVPSGGTSTDTQYF
CDR3 DNA: TGTGCCAGCAGCCATGGGGTCCCCAGCGGGGGAACTAGCACAGATACGCAGTATTTT

D gene: TRBD1
V gene: TRBV12-3/TRBV12-4
J gene: TRBJ2-5
clone size: many
CDR3 protein: CASSWDSTQETQYF
CDR3 DNA: TGTGCCAGCAGTTGGGACAGTACCCAAGAGACCCAGTACTTC

D gene: NA
V gene: TRBV12-3/TRBV12-4
J gene: TRBJ1-2
clone size: few
CDR3 protein: CASSLGGPGYTF
CDR3 DNA: TGTGCCAGCAGTTTAGGGGGGCCTGGCTACACCTTC

D gene: NA
V gene: TRBV9
J gene: TRBJ1-2
clone size: NA
CDR3 protein: CASSGGVHGYTF
CDR3 DNA: TGTGCCAGCAGCGGGGGCGTCCATGGCTACACCTTC

D gene: TRBD1
V gene: TRBV6-1
J gene: TRBJ2-3
clone size: NA
CDR3 protein: CASSPPGQGFDTQYF
CDR3 DNA: TGTGCCAGCAGTCCCCCGGGACAGGGTTTCGATACGCAGTATTTT

D gene: NA
V gene: TRBV27
J gene: TRBJ2-7
clone size: few
CDR3 protein: CASSSHLQGSEYF
CDR3 DNA: TGTGCCAGCAGTTCCCACTTACAGGGAAGTGAGTACTTC

D gene: NA
V gene: TRBV7-2
J gene: TRBJ2-1
clone size: NA
CDR3 protein: CASSFGTGENNEQFF
CDR3 DNA: TGTGCCAGCAGCTTTGGTACGGGAGAAAACAATGAGCAGTTCTTC

D gene: NA
V gene: TRBV4-1
J gene: TRBJ2-5
clone size: NA
CDR3 protein: CASSQGSSVETQYF
CDR3 DNA: TGCGCCAGCAGCCAAGGTTCCAGCGTAGAGACCCAGTACTTC

D gene: NA
V gene: TRBV20-1
J gene: TRBJ1-5
clone size: few
CDR3 protein: CSARDEMPWPQHF
CDR3 DNA: TGCAGTGCTAGAGATGAAATGCCTTGGCCCCAGCATTTT

D gene: TRBD2
V gene: TRBV6-1
J gene: TRBJ2-7
clone size: NA
CDR3 protein: CASSVAGGKGYEQYF
CDR3 DNA: TGTGCCAGCAGCGTCGCGGGGGGCAAGGGCTACGAGCAGTACTTC

D gene: NA
V gene: TRBV7-8
J gene: TRBJ2-2
clone size: few
CDR3 protein: CATYPEGPNTGELFF
CDR3 DNA: TGTGCCACCTATCCCGAGGGACCAAACACCGGGGAGCTGTTTTTT

D gene: NA
V gene: TRBV5-5
J gene: TRBJ2-3
clone size: NA
CDR3 protein: CASSLLLADTQYF
CDR3 DNA: TGTGCCAGCAGCTTGTTGCTAGCAGATACGCAGTATTTT

D gene: NA
V gene: TRBV6-5
J gene: TRBJ1-5
clone size: NA
CDR3 protein: CASSYQPGLGNQPQHF
CDR3 DNA: TGTGCCAGCAGTTACCAACCGGGACTAGGCAATCAGCCCCAGCATTTT

D gene: TRBD1
V gene: TRBV9
J gene: TRBJ2-7
clone size: NA
CDR3 protein: CASSSQDRPYEQYF
CDR3 DNA: TGTGCCAGCAGCTCTCAGGACAGGCCCTACGAGCAGTACTTC